A selection of T cell receptor beta chains follows, all from one sample in a study of T-cell reconstitution after alpha-beta-depleted transplantation in children. Using its own MiXCR run on the PCR reads, TCRdb lists one record per CDR3 protein. The sample consists of hundreds of thousands of distinct CDR3 sequences, roughly 17% of them appearing once. The material was PBMCs from the stem cell graft donor, obtained from the stem cell graft. These receptors came from a human donor who donated a stem cell graft to a child with acute myeloid leukemia. Each CDR3 is given with its conserved first and last residue. The D gene is left open where the match is weak. Rows give clone size only sometimes, using once, few, many, or a class for an expanded clone.

CDR3aa: CSVETRPGQPQHF
CDR3nt: TGCAGCGTTGAAACTCGTCCGGGTCAGCCCCAGCATTTT
d_gene: -
j_gene: TRBJ1-5
len: 13
abundance: many
v_gene: TRBV29-1

CDR3aa: CSARPQGARYGYTF
CDR3nt: TGCAGTGCTAGACCTCAGGGGGCGCGCTATGGCTACACCTTC
d_gene: TRBD1
j_gene: TRBJ1-2
len: 14
abundance: many
v_gene: TRBV20-1

CDR3aa: CAISESPQTNQPQHF
CDR3nt: TGTGCCATCAGTGAGTCGCCCCAAACCAATCAGCCCCAGCATTTT
d_gene: -
j_gene: TRBJ1-5
len: 15
abundance: many
v_gene: TRBV10-3

CDR3aa: CATREQGRTDTQYF
CDR3nt: TGTGCCACCAGGGAACAGGGGCGCACAGATACGCAGTATTTT
d_gene: TRBD1
j_gene: TRBJ2-3
len: 14
abundance: few
v_gene: TRBV15

CDR3aa: CAGAGTGGYYGYTF
CDR3nt: TGCGCGGGGGCTGGAACAGGGGGCTACTATGGCTACACCTTC
d_gene: TRBD1
j_gene: TRBJ1-2
len: 14
abundance: many
v_gene: TRBV20-1

CDR3aa: CASSSGDQTDNTGELFF
CDR3nt: TGTGCCAGCAGCTCGGGGGACCAGACAGACAACACCGGGGAGCTGTTTTTT
d_gene: -
j_gene: TRBJ2-2
len: 17
abundance: few
v_gene: TRBV7-2

CDR3aa: CASSSDLLSGEKAFF
CDR3nt: TGCGCCAGCAGCTCCGACCTATTATCCGGAGAGAAAGCTTTCTTT
d_gene: -
j_gene: TRBJ1-1
len: 15
abundance: -
v_gene: TRBV5-1

CDR3aa: CASTFRTGYPEAFF
CDR3nt: TGTGCCAGCACGTTCCGGACAGGGTATCCTGAAGCTTTCTTT
d_gene: TRBD1
j_gene: TRBJ1-1
len: 14
abundance: many
v_gene: TRBV6-5

CDR3aa: CSVRTSGGDEQFF
CDR3nt: TGCAGCGTTAGGACTAGCGGGGGGGATGAGCAGTTCTTC
d_gene: TRBD2
j_gene: TRBJ2-1
len: 13
abundance: many
v_gene: TRBV29-1

CDR3aa: CASSGPGSDEQYF
CDR3nt: TGTGCCAGCAGCGGGCCCGGATCCGACGAGCAGTACTTC
d_gene: -
j_gene: TRBJ2-7
len: 13
abundance: few
v_gene: TRBV7-2

CDR3aa: CASSEEVTVDYEQYF
CDR3nt: TGTGCCAGCAGTGAAGAGGTGACAGTCGACTACGAGCAGTACTTC
d_gene: -
j_gene: TRBJ2-7
len: 15
abundance: few
v_gene: TRBV2

CDR3aa: CASSQDWQGAPYGYTF
CDR3nt: TGTGCCAGCAGCCAAGATTGGCAGGGGGCACCCTATGGCTACACCTTC
d_gene: TRBD1
j_gene: TRBJ1-2
len: 16
abundance: many
v_gene: TRBV4-2

CDR3aa: CASSPTNTGTKLFF
CDR3nt: TGTGCCAGCAGCCCTACCAATACAGGAACGAAACTGTTTTTT
d_gene: -
j_gene: TRBJ1-4
len: 14
abundance: few
v_gene: TRBV7-9

CDR3aa: CSARVGGPFFF
CDR3nt: TGCAGTGCTAGAGTCGGGGGGCCTTTTTTCTTC
d_gene: -
j_gene: TRBJ2-1
len: 11
abundance: -
v_gene: TRBV20-1

CDR3aa: CASSIGQSYNEQFF
CDR3nt: TGCGCCAGCAGCATTGGACAGTCCTACAATGAGCAGTTCTTC
d_gene: -
j_gene: TRBJ2-1
len: 14
abundance: many
v_gene: TRBV5-1

CDR3aa: CASSLVVVGETQYF
CDR3nt: TGTGCCAGCAGCTTAGTCGTGGTTGGGGAGACCCAGTACTTC
d_gene: -
j_gene: TRBJ2-5
len: 14
abundance: many
v_gene: TRBV7-2

CDR3aa: CASSSGTGGRGEQFF
CDR3nt: TGTGCCAGCAGCTCCGGGACAGGGGGACGTGGGGAGCAGTTCTTC
d_gene: TRBD1
j_gene: TRBJ2-1
len: 15
abundance: few
v_gene: TRBV12-3/TRBV12-4

CDR3aa: CASSLRAGGNSPLHF
CDR3nt: TGTGCCAGCAGCTTAAGAGCAGGGGGCAATTCACCCCTCCACTTT
d_gene: TRBD1
j_gene: TRBJ1-6
len: 15
abundance: -
v_gene: TRBV7-9

CDR3aa: CASSKFSTDTQYF
CDR3nt: TGTGCCAGCAGCAAGTTCAGCACAGATACGCAGTATTTT
d_gene: -
j_gene: TRBJ2-3
len: 13
abundance: many
v_gene: TRBV5-6

CDR3aa: CAIPTVYEQYF
CDR3nt: TGTGCCATTCCCACAGTCTACGAGCAGTACTTC
d_gene: -
j_gene: TRBJ2-7
len: 11
abundance: many
v_gene: TRBV27

CDR3aa: CSVLRQGSYEQYF
CDR3nt: TGCAGCGTCCTAAGACAGGGATCCTACGAGCAGTACTTC
d_gene: TRBD1
j_gene: TRBJ2-7
len: 13
abundance: -
v_gene: TRBV29-1

CDR3aa: CASSSGGTGVVDGYTF
CDR3nt: TGTGCCAGCAGTTCTGGCGGGACAGGGGTAGTGGATGGCTACACCTTC
d_gene: TRBD1
j_gene: TRBJ1-2
len: 16
abundance: few
v_gene: TRBV7-2

CDR3aa: CSGGNSGGAGTYNEQFF
CDR3nt: TGCAGTGGAGGAAATAGCGGGGGGGCAGGAACCTACAATGAGCAGTTCTTC
d_gene: TRBD2
j_gene: TRBJ2-1
len: 17
abundance: many
v_gene: TRBV20-1